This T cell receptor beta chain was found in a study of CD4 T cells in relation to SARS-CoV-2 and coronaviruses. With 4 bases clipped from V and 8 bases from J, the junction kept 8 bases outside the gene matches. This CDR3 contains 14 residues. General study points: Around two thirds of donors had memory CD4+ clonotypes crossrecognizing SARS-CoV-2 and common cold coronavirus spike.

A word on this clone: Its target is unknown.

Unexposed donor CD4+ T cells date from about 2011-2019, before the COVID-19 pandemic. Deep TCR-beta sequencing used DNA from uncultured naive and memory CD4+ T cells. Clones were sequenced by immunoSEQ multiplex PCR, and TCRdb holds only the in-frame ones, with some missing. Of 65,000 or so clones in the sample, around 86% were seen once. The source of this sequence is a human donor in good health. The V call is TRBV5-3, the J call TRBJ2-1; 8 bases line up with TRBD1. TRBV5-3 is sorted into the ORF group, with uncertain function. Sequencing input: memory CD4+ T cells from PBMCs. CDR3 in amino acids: CARSLGQVRDEQFF. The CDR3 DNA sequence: TGTGCCAGAAGCCTGGGACAGGTCCGGGATGAGCAGTTCTTC.